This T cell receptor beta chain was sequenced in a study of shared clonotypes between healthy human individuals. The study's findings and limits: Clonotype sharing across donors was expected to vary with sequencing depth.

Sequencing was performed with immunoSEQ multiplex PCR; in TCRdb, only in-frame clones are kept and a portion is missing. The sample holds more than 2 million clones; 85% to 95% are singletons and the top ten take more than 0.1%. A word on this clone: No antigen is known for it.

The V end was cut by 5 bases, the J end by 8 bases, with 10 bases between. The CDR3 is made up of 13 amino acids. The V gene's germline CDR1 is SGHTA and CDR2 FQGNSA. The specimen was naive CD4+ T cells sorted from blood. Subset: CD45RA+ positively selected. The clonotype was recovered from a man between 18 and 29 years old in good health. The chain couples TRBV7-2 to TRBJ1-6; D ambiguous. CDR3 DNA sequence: TGTGCCAGCAGCCACGAATGGTATTCACCCCTCCACTTT. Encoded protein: CASSHEWYSPLHF.